Each of the 5 T cell receptor beta chains below was sequenced from the same sample in a study of blood T cell repertoires in COVID-19. Libraries were prepared by immunoSEQ multiplex PCR; TCRdb keeps only in-frame clonotypes and omits some of them. The sample consists of 250,000 to 350,000 clones, around 89% of them appearing once. The sample consisted of peripheral blood. These receptors originate from a woman aged 55-70 years with acute or convalescent COVID-19.

The chain uses TRBV7-2 and TRBJ1-5; 9 bases are shared with TRBD1. V gave up 5 bases and J gave up 1 base; unmatched junction bases: 9. CDR1 and CDR2 (germline): SGHTA, FQGNSA. The CDR3 extends over 17 amino acids. CDR3: CASSLGQGARSNQPQHF. CDR3 nucleotide sequence: TGTGCCAGCAGCCTGGGACAGGGAGCAAGGAGCAATCAGCCCCAGCATTTT.

The V and J genes are TRBV27 and TRBJ1-4; TRBD1 agrees at 9 bases. CDR1 MNHEY and CDR2 SMNVEV come from the germline V gene (reference sequence). The V gene end was trimmed by 5 bases and the J gene end by 10 bases; junction bases not matched to a gene: 5. This CDR3 contains 13 residues. The CDR3 sequence: CASSRDRAGKLFF. In nucleotides, the CDR3 is TGTGCCAGCAGTCGGGACAGGGCCGGAAAACTGTTTTTT.

The V and J genes are TRBV29-1 and TRBJ1-2; TRBD1 aligns across 7 bases. Germline assignment: CDR1 SQVTM and CDR2 ANQGSEA. The CDR3 sequence is 12 residues long. Germline trimming cut 6 bases from V and 4 bases from J; bases unmatched to any gene: 5. CDR3 loop: CSVDRDSYGYTF. The CDR3 DNA reads TGCAGCGTGGACCGGGACAGCTATGGCTACACCTTC.

This chain links TRBV10-3 with TRBJ2-5; TRBD2 matches 14 bases. Trimming removed 10 bases from V and 5 bases from J; junction bases left unmatched: 6. The germline V gene has CDR1 ENHRY and CDR2 SYGVKD. This CDR3 is 14 amino acids long. CDR3 loop: CATGTSGSAETQYF. In DNA, the CDR3 is TGTGCCACTGGGACTAGCGGGAGTGCGGAGACCCAGTACTTC.

The CDR3 loop is CASSIGQGGEKLFF. The CDR3 nucleotides read TGTGCCAGCAGCATCGGACAGGGGGGGGAAAAACTGTTTTTT. The chain links TRBV11-2 to TRBJ1-4; 10 bases are a match to TRBD1. V gave up 5 bases and J gave up 8 bases; unmatched junction bases: 5. Germline V gives CDR1 SGHAT, CDR2 FQNNGV. This CDR3 is built from 14 residues.